Following are 29 T cell receptor beta chains from one sample sequenced in a study of metastatic and nonmetastatic thyroid tumors. TCRdb re-called the PCR reads with MiXCR. Of 35,000 to 45,000 clones listed, more than 25% are singletons. Each patient came to thyroid surgery without any prior treatment (of any kind). Material for sequencing was blood. Receptors originate from a male donor with papillary thyroid cancer or a benign thyroid nodule (not recorded which). Some clones in this sample may be carry-over from other donors' samples.

J is TRBJ2-3 and V is TRBV27, with TRBD1 matching over 7 bases. This CDR3 comprises 15 residues. CDR1 MNHEY and CDR2 SMNVEV come from the germline V gene (reference sequence). V lost 2 bases and J lost 2; bases outside the gene matches: 4. CDR3 DNA sequence: TGTGCCAGCAGTTTAGCGGACAGGACCACAGATACGCAGTATTTT. Amino acid sequence: CASSLADRTTDTQYF.

About this clone: A read error may produce the germline difference seen at one junction end. The chain uses TRBV6-1 and TRBJ2-3, with 9 bases fitting TRBD2. The germline gives CDR1 MNHNS, CDR2 SASEGT. The CDR3 covers 15 residues. CDR3 protein: CASRDSGRGTYTQYF. The CDR3 DNA reads TGTGCCAGCAGGGATAGCGGGAGAGGCACATATACGCAGTATTTT.

This clone was detected a few times. The V call is TRBV20-1, the J call TRBJ2-2, with D unresolved. In germline, CDR1 is DFQATT, CDR2 SNEGSKA (reference sequence). The ends were cut back, 0 bases at V and 7 bases at J, with 9 bases in the middle. This CDR3 has 13 amino acids. The chain's CDR3 is CSARDSADGELFF. The CDR3 region has the DNA TGCAGTGCTAGAGATTCCGCTGACGGGGAGCTGTTTTTT.

This clone was observed a few times. The J gene is TRBJ1-1, the V gene TRBV10-3; 9 nucleotides agree with TRBD1. This CDR3 has 15 residues. Germline-derived CDR1 and CDR2 are ENHRY and SYGVKD. After removal of 6 bases from V and 0 bases from J, the junction contained 5 bases not matched to a gene. The CDR3 region is CAIRGQGRVNTEAFF. In nucleotides, the CDR3 is TGTGCCATCAGAGGACAGGGGCGGGTGAACACTGAAGCTTTCTTT.

This clone was recorded many times. This chain links TRBV19 with TRBJ2-7; possibly TRBD1 or TRBD2 for D (6 bases each). The CDR3 sequence is 14 residues long. Germline V gene data show CDR1 as LNHDA and CDR2 as SQIVND (reference sequence). With 1 base removed from V and 3 bases from J, the gap between germline ends came to 10 bases. CDR3 sequence reads: CASSIGGGNYEQYF. The CDR3 bases are TGTGCCAGTAGTATAGGAGGGGGGAACTACGAGCAGTACTTC.

The V gene is TRBV6-2 or TRBV6-3, the J gene TRBJ2-6; D remains ambiguous. V was trimmed by 6 bases and J by 0 bases, leaving 3 bases between them. The CDR3 is made up of 13 amino acids. Germline-derived CDR1 and CDR2 are MNHEY and SVGEGT. CDR3 in amino acids: CASSGSGANVLTF. In DNA, the CDR3 is TGTGCCAGCAGCGGCTCTGGGGCCAACGTCCTGACTTTC.

The rearrangement uses TRBV28 and TRBJ1-5; D ambiguous. Trimming took off 2 bases at V and 6 bases at J, with 5 bases between the two ends. Germline V lookup: CDR1 MDHEN, CDR2 SYDVKM. The CDR3 totals 12 residues. DNA for the CDR3: TGTGCCAGCAGTTTACCGATTCAGCCCCAGCATTTT. Its protein is CASSLPIQPQHF.

The V gene is TRBV7-2, the J gene TRBJ2-3, with D possibly matching TRBD1 (6 bases). Trimming cost V 5 bases and J 7 bases, with 16 bases left between them. Per germline, CDR1 SGHTA and CDR2 FQGNSA. The CDR3 sequence is 14 residues long. Here the CDR3 DNA reads TGTGCCAGCAGCGATGTCCCGCAGGGGTATACGCAGTATTTT. The encoded protein is CASSDVPQGYTQYF.

The rearrangement uses TRBV5-8 and TRBJ2-7; the D is unclear. V lost 1 base, J lost 3 bases, and 8 bases lay in between. This CDR3 is 13 amino acids long. The germline V gene has CDR1 SGHTS and CDR2 YDEGEE. For the CDR3, the DNA is TGTGCCAGCAGCTTGCGTACCGACTACGAGCAGTACTTC. This encodes CASSLRTDYEQYF.

This clone has a handful of counts. V usage is TRBV28 and J usage is TRBJ2-7; D ambiguous. Germline assignment: CDR1 MDHEN and CDR2 SYDVKM. V lost 2 bases, J lost 4 bases, and 6 bases lay in between. There are 12 residues in the CDR3. CDR3 protein: CASSLVRYEQYF. CDR3 nucleotides: TGTGCCAGCAGTTTAGTGAGGTACGAGCAGTACTTC.

The J gene is TRBJ2-2, the V gene TRBV5-1; D remains unclear. Germline V gene sequence: CDR1 SGHRS, CDR2 YFSETQ. V was shortened by 4 bases and J by 5 bases, with 9 bases between the two germline ends. The CDR3 runs 13 residues. The CDR3 DNA reads as TGCGCCAGCAGCATTTCTAGGACCGGGGAGCTGTTTTTT. This gives the protein CASSISRTGELFF.

CDR3 sequence reads: CASTRDLSTEAFF. CDR3 in DNA: TGTGCCAGCACGCGGGATTTGAGTACTGAAGCTTTCTTT. The chain is built from TRBV14 and TRBJ1-1, with D unresolved. Trimming shortened V by 7 bases and J by 5 bases, and 14 bases separated the two germline ends. From germline, CDR1 is SGHDN and CDR2 FVKESK. The CDR3 extends over 13 amino acids.

This clone was counted at least ten times. The V call is TRBV28, the J call TRBJ1-4, with D perhaps matching TRBD1 (6 bases). Germline V gene lookup returns CDR1 MDHEN and CDR2 SYDVKM. V shed 3 bases and J shed 0 bases, with 11 bases lying between them. CDR3 length: 16 amino acids. DNA of the CDR3: TGTGCCAGCAGTTTCACGGGGGCAGCAACTAATGAAAAACTGTTTTTT. Amino acids: CASSFTGAATNEKLFF.

This clone is a singleton in its sample. This rearrangement joins TRBV7-9 to TRBJ2-3, with TRBD1 as a possible D gene (5 bases). Looked up from germline, CDR1 is SEHNR and CDR2 is FQNEAQ (reference sequence). The CDR3 has 14 residues. The V end was cut by 1 base, the J end by 3 bases, with 8 bases between. CDR3 loop: CASSLEGWTDTQYF. For the CDR3, the DNA is TGTGCCAGCAGCTTAGAGGGGTGGACAGATACGCAGTATTTT.

Only a few counts were recorded for this clone. V usage is TRBV20-1 and J usage is TRBJ2-7, with D maybe TRBD1 (6 bases). The V gene's germline CDR1 is DFQATT and CDR2 SNEGSKA (reference sequence). This CDR3 is 15 amino acids long. V was clipped by 1 base and J by 1 base, with 14 bases between them. CDR3 sequence (DNA): TGCAGTGCTAGAGGGCAATCGGGACATTCCTACGAGCAGTACTTC. This codes for CSARGQSGHSYEQYF.

This clone was counted ten times or more. The genes are TRBV28 and TRBJ2-7, with 8 bases identical to TRBD2. After removal of 4 bases from V and 6 bases from J, the junction contained 8 bases not matched to a gene. The CDR3 length is 14 residues. The germline V gene has CDR1 MDHEN and CDR2 SYDVKM. CDR3 DNA sequence: TGTGCCAGCAGTTCCTTAGCGGGGAAGGGCGAGCAGTACTTC. This codes for CASSSLAGKGEQYF.

This clone has more than one count but fewer than ten. The chain combines TRBV6-2 or TRBV6-3 with TRBJ1-2; maybe TRBD1 (5 bases). Between the trimmed V and J ends, which lost 4 bases and 6 bases, there was a span of 9 bases. CDR3 length: 12 amino acids. Per the germline V gene, CDR1 is MNHEY and CDR2 is SVGEGT. The CDR3 protein is CASSSRVDGYTF. The CDR3 DNA sequence: TGTGCCAGCAGTTCCAGGGTCGATGGCTACACCTTC.

In its sample, this clone was seen once. The chain carries TRBV3-1 and TRBJ1-2; no reliable D call. There are 16 residues in the CDR3. Germline CDR1 LGHDT, CDR2 YNNKEL (reference sequence). Trimming cost V 3 bases and J 2 bases, with 16 bases left between them. The chain's CDR3 is CASSHATRGMNYGYTF. The CDR3 bases are TGTGCCAGCAGCCATGCCACACGGGGAATGAACTATGGCTACACCTTC. The whole variable domain, remainder taken from reference TRBV3-1 and TRBJ1-2, is DTAVSQTPKYLVTQMGNDKSIKCEQNLGHDTMYWYKQDSKKFLKIMFSYNNKELIINETVPNRFSPKSPDKAHLNLHINSLELGDSAVYFCASSHATRGMNYGYTFGSGTRLTVV.

This clone is deemed medium-sized. The chain employs TRBV6-1 and TRBJ2-5, with D possibly matching TRBD1 (5 bases). Germline V lookup: CDR1 MNHNS, CDR2 SASEGT. Between the trimmed V and J ends, which lost 3 bases and 3 bases, there was a span of 8 bases. This CDR3 is built from 13 residues. CDR3 sequence: CASSEWGEETQYF. CDR3 coding DNA: TGTGCCAGCAGTGAGTGGGGCGAAGAGACCCAGTACTTC.

This clone was picked up a small number of times. This rearrangement joins TRBV7-3 to TRBJ2-2, with TRBD2 matching over 8 bases. The CDR3 is 15 amino acids. V gave up 4 bases and J gave up 4 bases; unmatched junction bases: 5. Germline V gene sequence: CDR1 SGHTA, CDR2 FQGTGA. CDR3 protein: CASSSLAGGTGELFF. The CDR3 DNA reads TGTGCCAGCAGCTCGTTGGCGGGAGGCACCGGGGAGCTGTTTTTT.

Only a few counts were recorded for this clone. The chain is built from TRBV6-1 and TRBJ1-3; D unclear. Trimming removed 6 bases at V and 3 bases at J, with 12 bases between. The CDR3 contains 14 residues. The V gene's germline CDR1 is MNHNS and CDR2 SASEGT. The CDR3 protein is CASRSVGSGNTIYF. Here the CDR3 DNA reads TGTGCCAGCAGATCCGTAGGTAGTGGAAACACCATATATTTT.

This clone is labeled medium-sized. V gene TRBV20-1 combines with J gene TRBJ1-1, with D maybe TRBD1 (5 bases). Trimming shortened V by 3 bases and J by 3 bases, and 11 bases separated the two germline ends. In germline, CDR1 is DFQATT, CDR2 SNEGSKA (reference sequence). The CDR3 length is 13 residues. The CDR3 loop reads CSARGGPDTEAFF. Written as DNA, the CDR3 is TGCAGTGCTAGGGGGGGTCCGGACACTGAAGCTTTCTTT.

In its sample, this clone ranks as medium-sized (0.01 to 0.1%). This same CDR3 is encoded by further DNA sequences in the sample. J is TRBJ1-2 and V is TRBV6-1; the D is unclear. CDR1 MNHNS and CDR2 SASEGT come from the germline V gene. CDR3 length equals 17 residues. Trimming cost V 4 bases and J 4 bases, with 22 bases left between them. The CDR3 region is CASSVPRRGKSFYGYTF. The CDR3 nucleotides read TGTGCCAGCAGTGTACCGCGGAGAGGGAAGTCTTTCTATGGCTACACCTTC.

The V and J genes are TRBV5-1 and TRBJ2-1; TRBD1 might be the D (5 bases). The CDR3 is 13 amino acids. V lost 0 bases and J 5 bases, leaving 6 bases between the germline ends. Germline-derived CDR1 and CDR2 are SGHRS and YFSETQ. The CDR3 sequence: CASSLGQHNEQFF. The CDR3 DNA follows: TGCGCCAGCAGCTTGGGACAGCACAATGAGCAGTTCTTC.

This clone has only a few counts. The chain carries TRBV7-2 and TRBJ1-1; perhaps TRBD1 as D (6 bases). Germline-derived CDR1 and CDR2 are SGHTA and FQGNSA. The V end was cut by 7 bases, the J end by 4 bases, with 16 bases between. The CDR3 runs to 14 residues. CDR3 loop: CASTLKQGGTEAFF. DNA of the CDR3: TGTGCCAGCACCCTCAAACAGGGCGGCACTGAAGCTTTCTTT.

The chain is built from TRBV4-1 and TRBJ1-2; 7 positions match TRBD1. V shed 4 bases and J 3 bases; nucleotides not matched to a gene: 8. The germline gives CDR1 MGHRA, CDR2 YSYEKL. The CDR3 totals 15 residues. The CDR3 is CASSRITGTDYGYTF. CDR3 bases: TGCGCCAGCAGCCGGATTACCGGGACAGACTATGGCTACACCTTC.

The V gene is TRBV6-4, the J gene TRBJ2-7; TRBD2 agrees at 10 bases. CDR3 length: 21 amino acids. The junction had 24 bases not matched to a gene; V was cut back by 5 bases and J by 2 bases. Germline CDR1 MRHNA, CDR2 SNTAGT. CDR3 coding DNA: TGTGCCAGCAGTCCCGGGCCCCCGGGACTAGCGAGAGGGAGGGGCGCCTACGAGCAGTACTTC. It is translated as CASSPGPPGLARGRGAYEQYF.

This clone was detected a few times. The J gene is TRBJ1-5, the V gene TRBV6-1; weak D call: TRBD1 (6 bases). The V gene's germline CDR1 is MNHNS and CDR2 SASEGT. This CDR3 has 13 residues. The V end was cut by 6 bases, the J end by 6 bases, with 12 bases between. The CDR3 DNA reads as TGTGCCAGCAGCGGAGGGGGTCGTCAGCCCCAGCATTTT. Protein sequence: CASSGGGRQPQHF.

This clone has just a few counts. The chain recombines TRBV9 with TRBJ1-6, with no clear D. The germline V gene encodes CDR1 SGDLS and CDR2 YYNGEE. The V end lost 4 bases, the J end lost 7 bases, and 9 bases lay between the germline ends. This CDR3 has 13 residues. Written as DNA, the CDR3 is TGTGCCAGCAGCCCAGAGCGAAATTCACCCCTCCACTTT. This gives the protein CASSPERNSPLHF.